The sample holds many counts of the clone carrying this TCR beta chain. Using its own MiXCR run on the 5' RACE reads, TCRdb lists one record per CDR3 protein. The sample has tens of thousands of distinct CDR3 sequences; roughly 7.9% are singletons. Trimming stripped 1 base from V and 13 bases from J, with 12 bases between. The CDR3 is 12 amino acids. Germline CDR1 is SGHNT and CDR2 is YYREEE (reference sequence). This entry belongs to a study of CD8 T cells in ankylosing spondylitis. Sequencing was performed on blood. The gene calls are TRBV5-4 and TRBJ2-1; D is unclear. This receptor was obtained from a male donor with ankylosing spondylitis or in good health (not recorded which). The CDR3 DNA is TGTGCCAGCAGCTTGTCCCCCGGTGACCAGTTCTTC. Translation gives CASSLSPGDQFF.